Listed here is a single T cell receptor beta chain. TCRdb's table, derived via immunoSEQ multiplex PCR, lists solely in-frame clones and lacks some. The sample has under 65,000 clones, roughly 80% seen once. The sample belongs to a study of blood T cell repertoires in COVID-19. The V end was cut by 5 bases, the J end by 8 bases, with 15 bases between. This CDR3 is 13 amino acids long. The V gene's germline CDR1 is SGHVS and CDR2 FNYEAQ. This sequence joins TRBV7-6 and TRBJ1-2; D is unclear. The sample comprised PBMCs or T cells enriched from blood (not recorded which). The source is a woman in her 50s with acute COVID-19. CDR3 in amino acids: CASSPGVGGGYTF. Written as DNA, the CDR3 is TGTGCCAGCAGCCCAGGTGTGGGTGGGGGCTACACCTTC.